This TCR beta chain stems from a study of cytomegalovirus exposure and HLA in healthy donors. Across the study: An early release of data contained around 80 million unique TCRs, which came from HLA-typed donors.

The donors, nominally healthy at sampling, likely had unrecorded immune exposures. PCR amplification relied on 60 Vbeta primers (plus 13 Jbeta primers). Assay: immunoSEQ multiplex PCR; the TCRdb copy retains only in-frame clones and omits some. The data contain about 190,000 clones, 83% of them singletons. The CDR3 has 14 residues. Germline V CDR1 and CDR2: SGHDT, YYEEEE. V was clipped by 0 bases and J by 7 bases; unmatched bases: 2. Concerning this clone itself: No antigen is known for it.

Study conclusions and caveats: For cytomegalovirus status, the classifier reportedly gave diagnoses with high specificity and sensitivity. Most sequenced TCRs were rare (though some public TCRs occurred in many donors).

The rearrangement links TRBV5-6 to TRBJ1-4; 8 bases fit TRBD1. This receptor was identified in a man aged 50 or older in good health and CMV-seronegative. The sequencing sample was made of PBMCs. The DNA for the CDR3 is TGTGCCAGCAGCTTGGGGCAGGGGGCTGAAAAACTGTTTTTT. It translates to CASSLGQGAEKLFF.